This T cell receptor (beta chain) came from a study of cytomegalovirus exposure and HLA in healthy donors. General study points: In a later analysis, specific HLA alleles were associated with 15,000 to 20,000 TCR beta sequences at a 0.05 false discovery rate.

Regarding this clone: The antigen is undetermined.

Primers for the PCR totalled 60 Vbeta and 13 Jbeta. Sequencing used immunoSEQ multiplex PCR; TCRdb keeps in-frame clones, though not all of them. Among roughly 160,000 clones listed, roughly 77% were seen once. Trimming left V 5 bases short and J 3 bases short, with 14 bases between. The V gene's germline CDR1 is SEHNR and CDR2 FQNEAQ (reference sequence). CDR3 length: 14 residues. The origin of this receptor is a woman aged 45-65 years in good health and CMV-seropositive. Sequencing input: PBMCs. This chain joins TRBV7-9 and TRBJ2-7; the D gene is possibly TRBD1 (5 bases). DNA of the CDR3: TGTGCCAGCAGCACCCAGACAGAGATCTACGAGCAGTACTTC. Protein product: CASSTQTEIYEQYF. The full variable domain, its missing parts supplied by reference TRBV7-9 and TRBJ2-7, is DTGVSQNPRHKITKRGQNVTFRCDPISEHNRLYWYRQTLGQGPEFLTYFQNEAQLEKSRLLSDRFSAERPKGSFSTLEIQRTEQGDSAMYLCASSTQTEIYEQYFGPGTRLTVT.